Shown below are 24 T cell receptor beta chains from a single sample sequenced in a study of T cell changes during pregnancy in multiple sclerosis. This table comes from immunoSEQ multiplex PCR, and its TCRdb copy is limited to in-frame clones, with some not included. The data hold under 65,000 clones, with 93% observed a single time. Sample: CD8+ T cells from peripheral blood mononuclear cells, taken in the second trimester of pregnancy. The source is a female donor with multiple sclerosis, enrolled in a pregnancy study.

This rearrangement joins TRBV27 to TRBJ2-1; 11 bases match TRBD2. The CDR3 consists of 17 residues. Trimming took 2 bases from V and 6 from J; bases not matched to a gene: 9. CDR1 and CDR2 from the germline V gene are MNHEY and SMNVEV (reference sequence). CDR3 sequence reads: CASSLHPGLAATNEQFF. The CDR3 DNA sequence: TGTGCCAGCAGTTTACACCCGGGACTAGCGGCTACCAATGAGCAGTTCTTC.

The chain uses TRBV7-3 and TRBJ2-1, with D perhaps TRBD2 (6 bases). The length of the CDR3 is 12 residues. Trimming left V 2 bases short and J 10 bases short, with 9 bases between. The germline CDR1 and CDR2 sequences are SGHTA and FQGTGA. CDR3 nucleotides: TGTGCCAGCAGCTTAGGGGGAGGCGAGCAGTTCTTC. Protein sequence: CASSLGGGEQFF.

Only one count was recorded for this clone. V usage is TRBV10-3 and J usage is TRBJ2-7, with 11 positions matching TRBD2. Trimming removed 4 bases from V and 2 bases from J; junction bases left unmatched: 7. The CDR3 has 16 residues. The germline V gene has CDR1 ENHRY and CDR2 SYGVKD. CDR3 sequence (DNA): TGTGCCATCAGTGCACCGGGACTAGCGGTTACCTACGAGCAGTACTTC. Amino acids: CAISAPGLAVTYEQYF.

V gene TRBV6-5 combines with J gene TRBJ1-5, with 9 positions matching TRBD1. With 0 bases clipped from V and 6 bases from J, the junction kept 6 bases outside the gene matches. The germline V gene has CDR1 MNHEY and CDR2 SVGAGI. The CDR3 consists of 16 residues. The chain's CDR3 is CASSYSRTGAGQPQHF. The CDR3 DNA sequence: TGTGCCAGCAGTTACTCGAGGACAGGGGCAGGTCAGCCCCAGCATTTT.

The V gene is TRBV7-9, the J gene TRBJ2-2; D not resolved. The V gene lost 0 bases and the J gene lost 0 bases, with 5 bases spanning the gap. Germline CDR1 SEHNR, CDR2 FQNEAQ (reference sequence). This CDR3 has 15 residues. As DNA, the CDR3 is TGTGCCAGCAGCTTAGCTCGGGCGAACACCGGGGAGCTGTTTTTT. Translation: CASSLARANTGELFF.

The CDR3 loop reads CSVTQGYEQYF. In DNA form, the CDR3 reads TGCAGCGTGACACAGGGATACGAGCAGTACTTC. J is TRBJ2-7 and V is TRBV29-1; the D gene is possibly TRBD1 (6 bases). V was shortened by 6 bases and J by 4 bases, with 10 bases between the two germline ends. This CDR3 spans 11 amino acids. Germline V gives CDR1 SQVTM, CDR2 ANQGSEA.

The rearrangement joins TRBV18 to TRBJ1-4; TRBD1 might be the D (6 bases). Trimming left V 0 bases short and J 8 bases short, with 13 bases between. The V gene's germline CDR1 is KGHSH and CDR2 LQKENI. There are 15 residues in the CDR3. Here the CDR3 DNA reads TGTGCCAGCTCACCACCGCACAGGGATTGGGAAAAACTGTTTTTT. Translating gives CASSPPHRDWEKLFF.

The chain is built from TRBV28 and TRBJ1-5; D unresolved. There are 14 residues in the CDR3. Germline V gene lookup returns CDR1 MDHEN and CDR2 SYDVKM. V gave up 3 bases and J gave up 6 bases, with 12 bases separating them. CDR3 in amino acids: CASSFRGSIQPQHF. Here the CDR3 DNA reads TGTGCCAGCAGTTTTCGAGGGTCGATTCAGCCCCAGCATTTT.

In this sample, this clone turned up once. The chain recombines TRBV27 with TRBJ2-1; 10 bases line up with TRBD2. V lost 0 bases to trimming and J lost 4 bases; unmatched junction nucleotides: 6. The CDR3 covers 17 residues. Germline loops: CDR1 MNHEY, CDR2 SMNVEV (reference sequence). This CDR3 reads CASSLSGTSVQYNEQFF. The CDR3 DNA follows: TGTGCCAGCAGTTTATCCGGGACTAGCGTGCAGTACAATGAGCAGTTCTTC.

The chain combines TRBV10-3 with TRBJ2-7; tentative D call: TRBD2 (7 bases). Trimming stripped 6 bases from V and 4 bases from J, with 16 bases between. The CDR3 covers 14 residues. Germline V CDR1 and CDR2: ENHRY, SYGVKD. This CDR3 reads CAIRPQGGRYEQYF. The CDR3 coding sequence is TGTGCCATCAGGCCACAGGGAGGGAGGTACGAGCAGTACTTC.

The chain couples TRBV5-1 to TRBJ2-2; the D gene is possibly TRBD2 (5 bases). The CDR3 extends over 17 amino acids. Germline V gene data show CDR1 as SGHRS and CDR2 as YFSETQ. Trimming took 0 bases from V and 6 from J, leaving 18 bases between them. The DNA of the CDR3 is TGCGCCAGCAGCTTGGGGGCTTTGGGGAGTTTCTCCGGGGAGCTGTTTTTT. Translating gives CASSLGALGSFSGELFF.

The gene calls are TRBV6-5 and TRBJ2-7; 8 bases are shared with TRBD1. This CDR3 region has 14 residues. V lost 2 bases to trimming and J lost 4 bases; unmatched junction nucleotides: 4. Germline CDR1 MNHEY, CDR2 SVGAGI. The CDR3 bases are TGTGCCAGCAGTTACGGGCAGGGGGCTTACGAGCAGTACTTC. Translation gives CASSYGQGAYEQYF.

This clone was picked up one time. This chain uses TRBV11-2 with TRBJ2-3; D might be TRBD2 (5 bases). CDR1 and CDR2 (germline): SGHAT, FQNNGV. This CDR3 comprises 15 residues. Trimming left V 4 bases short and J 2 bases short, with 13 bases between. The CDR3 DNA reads TGTGCCAGCAGCTCCCCGGGAATGGACACAGATACGCAGTATTTT. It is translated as CASSSPGMDTDTQYF. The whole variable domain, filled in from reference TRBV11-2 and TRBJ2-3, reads EAGVAQSPRYKIIEKRQSVAFWCNPISGHATLYWYQQILGQGPKLLIQFQNNGVVDDSQLPKDRFSAERLKGVDSTLKIQPAKLEDSAVYLCASSSPGMDTDTQYFGPGTRLTVL.

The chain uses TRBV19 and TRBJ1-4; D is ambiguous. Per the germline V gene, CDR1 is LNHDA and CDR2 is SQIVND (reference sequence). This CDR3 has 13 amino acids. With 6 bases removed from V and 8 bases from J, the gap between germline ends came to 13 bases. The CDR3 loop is CASSPPGKEKLFF. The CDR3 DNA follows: TGTGCCAGTAGCCCCCCGGGGAAAGAAAAACTGTTTTTT.

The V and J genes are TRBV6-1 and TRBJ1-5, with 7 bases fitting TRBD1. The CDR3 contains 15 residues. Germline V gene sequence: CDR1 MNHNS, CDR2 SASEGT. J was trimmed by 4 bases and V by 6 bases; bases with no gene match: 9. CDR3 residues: CASRETGDPNQPQHF. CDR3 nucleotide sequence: TGTGCCAGCAGGGAAACAGGGGACCCAAATCAGCCCCAGCATTTT.

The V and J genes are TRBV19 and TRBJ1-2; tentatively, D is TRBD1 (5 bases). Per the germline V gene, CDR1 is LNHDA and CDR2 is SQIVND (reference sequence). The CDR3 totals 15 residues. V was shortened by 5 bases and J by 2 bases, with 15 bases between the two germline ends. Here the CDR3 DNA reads TGTGCCAGTAGTCTTCCACCGACAGTCAACTATGGCTACACCTTC. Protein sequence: CASSLPPTVNYGYTF.

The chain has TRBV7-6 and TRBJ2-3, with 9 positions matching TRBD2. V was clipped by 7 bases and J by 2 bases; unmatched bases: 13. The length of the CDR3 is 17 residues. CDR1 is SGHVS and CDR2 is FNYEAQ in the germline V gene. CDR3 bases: TGTGCCAGCACCCGACGGGGTGCGGGAGGGTCCACAGATACGCAGTATTTT. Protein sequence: CASTRRGAGGSTDTQYF.

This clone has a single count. The DNA for the CDR3 is TGTGCCAGTTGGGGGGGCGCGTACACTGAAGCTTTCTTT. It yields the protein CASWGGAYTEAFF. The chain is built from TRBV19 and TRBJ1-1; the D gene is possibly TRBD1 (6 bases). The length of the CDR3 is 13 residues. The V end lost 8 bases, the J end lost 3 bases, and 13 bases lay between the germline ends. Germline CDR1 is LNHDA and CDR2 is SQIVND (reference sequence). The full variable domain, completed using reference TRBV19 and TRBJ1-1, is DGGITQSPKYLFRKEGQNVTLSCEQNLNHDAMYWYRQDPGQGLRLIYYSQIVNDFQKGDIAEGYSVSREKKESFPLTVTSAQKNPTAFYLCASWGGAYTEAFFGQGTRLTVV.

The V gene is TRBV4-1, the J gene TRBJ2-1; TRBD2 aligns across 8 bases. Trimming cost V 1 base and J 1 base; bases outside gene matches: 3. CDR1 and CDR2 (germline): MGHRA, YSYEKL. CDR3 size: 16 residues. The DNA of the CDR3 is TGCGCCAGCAGCCAAGTCGGGGGGGTGTCCTACAATGAGCAGTTCTTC. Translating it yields CASSQVGGVSYNEQFF.

The CDR3 region is CASSLSPGHGSNQPQHF. CDR3 DNA: TGTGCCAGCAGTTTATCCCCGGGACACGGGAGCAATCAGCCCCAGCATTTT. V is TRBV27 and J is TRBJ1-5, with D tentatively TRBD1 (6 bases). V was trimmed by 0 bases and J by 1 base, leaving 13 bases between them. Germline-derived CDR1 and CDR2 are MNHEY and SMNVEV (reference sequence). The CDR3 sequence is 17 residues long.

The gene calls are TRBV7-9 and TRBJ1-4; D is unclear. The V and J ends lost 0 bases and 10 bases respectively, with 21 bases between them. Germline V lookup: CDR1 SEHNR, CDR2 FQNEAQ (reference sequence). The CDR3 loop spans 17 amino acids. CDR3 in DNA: TGTGCCAGCAGCTTAGCAGGAAGCAGCGACCCTTTCGGAAAACTGTTTTTT. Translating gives CASSLAGSSDPFGKLFF.

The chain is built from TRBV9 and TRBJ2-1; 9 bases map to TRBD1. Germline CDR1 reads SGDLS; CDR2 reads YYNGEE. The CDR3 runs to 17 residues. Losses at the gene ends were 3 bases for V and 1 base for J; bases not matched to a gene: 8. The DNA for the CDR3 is TGTGCCAGCAGCGCCCCTGCCGGGACAGGGTCCTACAATGAGCAGTTCTTC. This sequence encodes CASSAPAGTGSYNEQFF. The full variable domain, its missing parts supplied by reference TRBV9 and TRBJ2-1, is DSGVTQTPKHLITATGQRVTLRCSPRSGDLSVYWYQQSLDQGLQFLIQYYNGEERAKGNILERFSAQQFPDLHSELNLSSLELGDSALYFCASSAPAGTGSYNEQFFGPGTRLTVL.

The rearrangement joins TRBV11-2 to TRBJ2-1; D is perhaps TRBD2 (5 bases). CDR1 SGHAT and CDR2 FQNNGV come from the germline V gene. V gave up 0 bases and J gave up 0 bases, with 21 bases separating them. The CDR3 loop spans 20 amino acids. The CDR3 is CASSLERTLPTLYSYNEQFF. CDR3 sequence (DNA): TGTGCCAGCAGCTTAGAGCGGACTCTCCCTACCCTTTACTCCTACAATGAGCAGTTCTTC.

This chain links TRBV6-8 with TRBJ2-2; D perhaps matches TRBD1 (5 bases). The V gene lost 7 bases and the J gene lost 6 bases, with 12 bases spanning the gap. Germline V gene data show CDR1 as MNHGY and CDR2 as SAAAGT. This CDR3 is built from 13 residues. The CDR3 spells CASTPTVPGELFF. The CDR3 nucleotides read TGTGCCAGCACCCCGACAGTCCCCGGGGAGCTGTTTTTT.